Each of the 4 T cell receptor beta chains below was sequenced from the same sample in a study of blood T cell repertoires in COVID-19. Assay used: immunoSEQ multiplex PCR; TCRdb lists only in-frame clones, some missing. Of around 140,000 clones listed, around 82% are singletons. The sequencing sample was made of peripheral blood. The receptor set was obtained from a woman in her sixties or seventies with acute or convalescent COVID-19.

The CDR3 DNA sequence: TGTGCCAGCAGTGAAGGAGGGGGCGTTAGCGGGAGTACTCGCACAGATACGCAGTATTTT. Encoded protein: CASSEGGGVSGSTRTDTQYF. The chain links TRBV6-4 to TRBJ2-3; TRBD2 agrees at 9 bases. This CDR3 region has 20 residues. CDR1 and CDR2 (germline): MRHNA, SNTAGT. The trim removed 3 bases at V and 1 base at J, leaving 17 bases unmatched.

This clone was counted between two and nine times. The gene calls are TRBV28 and TRBJ2-1; D is possibly TRBD2 (6 bases). The germline CDR1 and CDR2 sequences are MDHEN and SYDVKM. V was pared by 3 bases and J by 2 bases, with 17 bases between. CDR3 length equals 17 residues. CDR3 nucleotides: TGTGCCAGCAGTTTCCCCACCCTAGCGACCACCTACAATGAGCAGTTCTTC. This gives the protein CASSFPTLATTYNEQFF.

This chain uses TRBV2 with TRBJ2-7; TRBD1 aligns across 9 bases. The CDR3 loop spans 13 amino acids. V was pared by 7 bases and J by 4 bases, with 5 bases of the junction left unmatched. Germline V lookup: CDR1 SNHLY, CDR2 FYNNEI. CDR3 in amino acids: CASTRTGDYEQYF. The CDR3 DNA sequence: TGTGCCAGCACCCGGACAGGGGATTACGAGCAGTACTTC.

This clone was detected only once. The V and J genes are TRBV7-9 and TRBJ2-4, with 8 bases identical to TRBD2. There are 17 residues in the CDR3. V lost 1 base, J lost 2 bases, and 7 bases stayed unmatched. Germline CDR1 and CDR2: SEHNR and FQNEAQ (reference sequence). In nucleotides, the CDR3 is TGTGCCAGCAGCTTAGTGGTAGCGGGACGAACCAAAAACATTCAGTACTTC. Translated: CASSLVVAGRTKNIQYF.